These 5 T cell receptor beta chains were sequenced from one sample in a study of blood T cell repertoires in COVID-19. Libraries were prepared by immunoSEQ multiplex PCR; TCRdb keeps only in-frame clonotypes and omits some of them. The sample has approximately 70,000 clones; roughly three quarters are singletons. The material sequenced was peripheral blood. All receptors come from a woman aged 50 to 65 with acute or convalescent COVID-19.

The CDR3 DNA reads as TGTGCCAGCAGCTCCCTTGCGGCCCCGTGGCAGTTCTTC. This gives the protein CASSSLAAPWQFF. The rearrangement joins TRBV11-2 to TRBJ2-1, with D unresolved. V lost 4 bases and J 12 bases, leaving 16 bases between the germline ends. CDR1 SGHAT and CDR2 FQNNGV come from the germline V gene. The length of the CDR3 is 13 residues.

The chain is built from TRBV7-3 and TRBJ1-2; TRBD1 agrees at 10 bases. V lost 5 bases, J lost 6 bases, and 12 bases stayed unmatched. The germline V gene encodes CDR1 SGHTA and CDR2 FQGTGA. The CDR3 covers 16 residues. CDR3 loop: CASSPGAGQGVNGYTF. Written as DNA, the CDR3 is TGTGCCAGCAGCCCCGGAGCAGGACAGGGGGTTAATGGCTACACCTTC.

This chain joins TRBV6-1 and TRBJ1-3; D remains ambiguous. V was shortened by 3 bases and J by 0 bases, with 15 bases between the two germline ends. CDR3 length: 17 amino acids. Germline V gene data show CDR1 as MNHNS and CDR2 as SASEGT. For the CDR3, the DNA is TGTGCCAGCAGTGACCCTGCCCCTCTACGCTCTGGAAACACCATATATTTT. This codes for CASSDPAPLRSGNTIYF.

This chain uses TRBV21-1 with TRBJ1-5. TRBV21-1 is recorded as a pseudogene. The CDR3 runs 13 residues. Here the CDR3 DNA reads TGTGCCAGCAGCAGCGTTAGCAATCAGCCCCAGCATTTT. Translating gives CASSSVSNQPQHF.

V usage is TRBV5-6 and J usage is TRBJ2-7; 9 nucleotides line up with TRBD1. CDR3 size: 15 residues. Trimming cost V 2 bases and J 3 bases; bases outside gene matches: 6. Germline V lookup: CDR1 SGHDT, CDR2 YYEEEE. The CDR3 reads CASSFTGTGIYEQYF. The CDR3 DNA is TGTGCCAGCAGCTTTACAGGGACAGGGATCTACGAGCAGTACTTC.